One sample yielded the 14 T cell receptor beta chains listed below, sequenced in a study of cytomegalovirus exposure and HLA in healthy donors. PCR employed 60 Vbeta and 13 Jbeta primers. Clones were sequenced by immunoSEQ multiplex PCR, and TCRdb holds only the in-frame ones, with some missing. The sample has about 34,000 clones, roughly 67% seen once. Sequenced input: PBMCs. The receptor source for this set is a man between 40 and 49 years old in good health and CMV-seropositive.

The CDR3 nucleotides are TGTGCCACCCAGAGGAGGGAAAATCAGCCCCAGCATTTT. This sequence encodes CATQRRENQPQHF. The chain combines TRBV2 with TRBJ1-5; D is ambiguous. The CDR3 runs 13 residues. Trimming shortened V by 10 bases and J by 4 bases, and 14 bases separated the two germline ends. Per the germline V gene, CDR1 is SNHLY and CDR2 is FYNNEI.

The rearrangement joins TRBV29-1 to TRBJ1-1; D is perhaps TRBD1 (6 bases). The CDR3 covers 15 residues. V shed 3 bases and J shed 3 bases, with 17 bases lying between them. Germline V gives CDR1 SQVTM, CDR2 ANQGSEA. This CDR3 is CSVEGSRGNYTEAFF. DNA for the CDR3: TGCAGCGTTGAGGGGTCGAGGGGGAATTACACTGAAGCTTTCTTT.

This clone showed up just a few times. The genes are TRBV6-1 and TRBJ1-3, with D unclear. The CDR3 is 15 residues long. V shed 8 bases and J shed 0 bases, with 14 bases lying between them. Germline V lookup: CDR1 MNHNS, CDR2 SASEGT. The CDR3 loop reads CASALESFSGNTIYF. CDR3 nucleotide sequence: TGTGCCAGCGCTCTCGAGTCGTTCTCTGGAAACACCATATATTTT.

There are a few counts of this clone. V usage is TRBV5-4 and J usage is TRBJ2-1; no firm D call. The germline V gene has CDR1 SGHNT and CDR2 YYREEE (reference sequence). Trimming took off 0 bases at V and 2 bases at J, with 9 bases between the two ends. The CDR3 loop spans 15 amino acids. The CDR3 coding sequence is TGTGCCAGCAGCTTGGAGTCGTCTACCTACAATGAGCAGTTCTTC. This sequence encodes CASSLESSTYNEQFF.

The chain recombines TRBV30 with TRBJ1-1, with D possibly TRBD1 on 5 matching bases. Trimming took 8 bases from V and 8 from J, leaving 27 bases between them. The germline CDR1 and CDR2 sequences are GTSNPN and SVGIG (reference sequence). There are 15 residues in the CDR3. The chain's CDR3 is CAGAAEISYVPEAFF. For the CDR3, the DNA is TGTGCCGGGGCAGCTGAGATATCCTATGTGCCCGAAGCTTTCTTT.

The chain has TRBV11-2 and TRBJ2-2; 7 bases agree with TRBD2. Germline V gene lookup returns CDR1 SGHAT and CDR2 FQNNGV. The CDR3 is 14 residues long. Trimming removed 7 bases from V and 4 bases from J; junction bases left unmatched: 6. CDR3 region: CASTRDYSTGELFF. In DNA form, the CDR3 reads TGTGCCAGCACCCGGGACTACTCCACCGGGGAGCTGTTTTTT.

This chain uses TRBV14 with TRBJ1-4; maybe TRBD1 (6 bases). Germline V gives CDR1 SGHDN, CDR2 FVKESK. The CDR3 consists of 14 residues. Trimming removed 3 bases from V and 5 bases from J, with 10 bases in between. This chain's CDR3 is CASSHGQKNEKLFF. CDR3 coding DNA: TGTGCCAGCAGCCACGGACAGAAGAATGAAAAACTGTTTTTT. The variable domain in full, completed from reference TRBV14 and TRBJ1-4, reads EAGVTQFPSHSVIEKGQTVTLRCDPISGHDNLYWYRRVMGKEIKFLLHFVKESKQDESGMPNNRFLAERTGGTYSTLKVQPAELEDSGVYFCASSHGQKNEKLFFGSGTQLSVL.

V is TRBV28 and J is TRBJ2-7; possible D gene TRBD1, 5 bases. Germline V lookup: CDR1 MDHEN, CDR2 SYDVKM. The germline V and J ends were trimmed by 3 bases and 2 bases, with 26 bases remaining between them. The CDR3 runs to 19 residues. As DNA, the CDR3 is TGTGCCAGCAGTTTTATCCGGACACTCCCCAGCCCCGAACCCTACGAGCAGTACTTC. Amino acid sequence: CASSFIRTLPSPEPYEQYF.

CDR3 in DNA: TGTGCCAGCACGCGAAGAGGCTCTGGGGCCAACGTCCTGACTTTC. Translated, it gives CASTRRGSGANVLTF. The rearrangement uses TRBV2 and TRBJ2-6; D gene uncertain. The CDR3 is 15 residues long. V gave up 7 bases and J gave up 0 bases, with 10 bases separating them. Germline lookup yields CDR1 SNHLY and CDR2 FYNNEI.

This clone came up a few times. The chain links TRBV5-1 to TRBJ1-2; a possible D gene is TRBD1 (5 bases). Germline lookup yields CDR1 SGHRS and CDR2 YFSETQ. The CDR3 is made up of 13 amino acids. Trimming took off 0 bases at V and 7 bases at J, with 10 bases between the two ends. CDR3 in DNA: TGCGCCAGCAGCTTGGGATCGACAGCTGGCTACACCTTC. Amino acid sequence: CASSLGSTAGYTF.

The chain recombines TRBV29-1 with TRBJ2-5; 9 bases align to TRBD2. The CDR3 length is 14 residues. Trimming took 1 base from V and 5 from J; bases not matched to a gene: 5. Germline V lookup: CDR1 SQVTM, CDR2 ANQGSEA. This chain's CDR3 is CSVEAGTSKETQYF. CDR3 bases: TGCAGCGTTGAAGCCGGGACTAGCAAGGAGACCCAGTACTTC.

The chain links TRBV7-3 to TRBJ2-1; 8 nucleotides agree with TRBD2. J gave up 5 bases and V 2 bases, and 5 bases lay outside the gene matches. Germline assignment: CDR1 SGHTA and CDR2 FQGTGA. This CDR3 region has 15 residues. The CDR3 protein is CASSLRGGRNNEQFF. DNA of the CDR3: TGTGCCAGCAGCTTACGGGGGGGCCGGAACAATGAGCAGTTCTTC.

The genes are TRBV30 and TRBJ1-4; D might be TRBD1 (6 bases). Germline loops: CDR1 GTSNPN, CDR2 SVGIG (reference sequence). V gave up 3 bases and J gave up 7 bases, with 21 bases separating them. The CDR3 has 16 residues. Here the CDR3 reads CAWSPGTSASTEKLFF. As DNA, the CDR3 is TGTGCCTGGAGCCCAGGGACATCGGCCAGTACTGAAAAACTGTTTTTT.

This clone was found a few times. This sequence joins TRBV28 and TRBJ2-3; perhaps TRBD1 as D (5 bases). This CDR3 is 13 amino acids long. The V end was cut by 7 bases, the J end by 0 bases, with 8 bases between. Germline V gives CDR1 MDHEN, CDR2 SYDVKM. The CDR3 sequence: CASTTVSTDTQYF. In DNA form, the CDR3 reads TGTGCCAGCACGACAGTTAGCACAGATACGCAGTATTTT.